Sequencing of this TCR beta chain was carried out in a study of blood T cell repertoires in COVID-19. The protocol was immunoSEQ multiplex PCR, while the TCRdb copy is restricted to in-frame clones and leaves out a portion. The sample comprises more than 250,000 clones, approximately 89% of which are singletons, and approximately 5% rests with the top ten. The specimen was PBMCs or T cells enriched from blood (not recorded which). The TCR was taken from a woman in her 30s who had recovered from COVID-19.

CDR3 sequence: CASSLQQGYEQYF. The CDR3 coding sequence is TGTGCCAGCAGCCTCCAACAGGGCTACGAGCAGTACTTC. The chain has TRBV6-4 and TRBJ2-7, with D perhaps matching TRBD1 (6 bases). Germline V CDR1 and CDR2: MRHNA, SNTAGT. The V gene lost 6 bases and the J gene lost 3 bases, with 12 bases spanning the gap. CDR3 length: 13 amino acids.